The 12 T cell receptor beta chains below all came from one sample that was sequenced in a study of blood T cell repertoires in COVID-19 (TCRdb year 2020). Libraries were built with the immunoSEQ multiplex PCR assay. TCRdb provides this immuneACCESS table in a form limited to in-frame rearrangements. Some clones are lacking; in checked studies, under half of them reflect an unresolved V gene, and why the rest are absent is not known. The sample data list roughly 240,000 clones, and 88% of these were observed just once. Of the sample, 2.5% falls within the top ten clones. Sequences were obtained from PBMCs or T cells enriched from blood (not recorded which). These receptors came from a woman between 35 and 50 years old with acute COVID-19.

The chain is built from TRBV19 and TRBJ2-3, with 11 bases fitting TRBD1. CDR1 is LNHDA, CDR2 SQIVND, per germline (reference sequence). The CDR3 loop spans 14 amino acids. The V gene end was trimmed by 5 bases and the J gene end by 4 bases; junction bases not matched to a gene: 2. The CDR3 bases are TGTGCCAGTAGTCCGGGACAGGGGGCAGATACGCAGTATTTT. The encoded protein is CASSPGQGADTQYF.

This sequence joins TRBV3-1 (or the pseudogene TRBV3-2) and TRBJ2-2; no firm D call. This CDR3 spans 14 amino acids. The V end was cut by 6 bases, the J end by 1 base, with 9 bases between. CDR1 is LGHDT and CDR2 is YNNKEL in the germline V gene (reference sequence). CDR3 amino acids: CASSFRGNTGELFF. For the CDR3, the DNA is TGTGCCAGCAGTTTCCGCGGGAACACCGGGGAGCTGTTTTTT.

The rearrangement links TRBV7-2 to TRBJ2-2; 7 nucleotides match TRBD2. Germline-derived CDR1 and CDR2 are SGHTA and FQGNSA. V was pared by 5 bases and J by 5 bases, with 8 bases of the junction left unmatched. The CDR3 totals 15 residues. The CDR3 reads CASSAVLALTGELFF. CDR3 sequence (DNA): TGTGCCAGCAGCGCAGTACTAGCGCTGACCGGGGAGCTGTTTTTT.

The genes are TRBV15 and TRBJ2-5, with D tentatively TRBD2 (6 bases). Germline values: CDR1 LNHNV, CDR2 YYDKDF (reference sequence). The CDR3 runs to 12 residues. The V end lost 0 bases, the J end lost 13 bases, and 12 bases lay between the germline ends. CDR3 nucleotide sequence: TGTGCCACCAGCAGAGAGGCGGGGTTATGGTACTTC. Its translation is CATSREAGLWYF.

The chain has TRBV7-2 and TRBJ2-1, with D tentatively TRBD1 (5 bases). Per germline, CDR1 SGHTA and CDR2 FQGNSA. The CDR3 length is 15 residues. V was shortened by 5 bases and J by 6 bases, with 17 bases between the two germline ends. The CDR3 spells CASSLPQGRPNEQFF. For the CDR3, the DNA is TGTGCCAGCAGCCTGCCGCAGGGAAGGCCCAATGAGCAGTTCTTC. Complete variable domain (other parts from reference TRBV7-2 and TRBJ2-1): GAGVSQSPSNKVTEKGKDVELRCDPISGHTALYWYRQSLGQGLEFLIYFQGNSAPDKSGLPSDRFSAERTGGSVSTLTIQRTQQEDSAVYLCASSLPQGRPNEQFFGPGTRLTVL.

J is TRBJ2-6 and V is TRBV11-2; tentatively, D is TRBD1 (5 bases). CDR1 is SGHAT and CDR2 is FQNNGV in the germline V gene. Trimming stripped 1 base from V and 0 bases from J, with 7 bases between. This CDR3 has 16 amino acids. Written as DNA, the CDR3 is TGTGCCAGCAGCTTAGTAGGGGTCTCTGGGGCCAACGTCCTGACTTTC. Translated, it gives CASSLVGVSGANVLTF.

V usage is TRBV7-9 and J usage is TRBJ2-5; D is possibly TRBD1 (6 bases). This CDR3 contains 17 residues. Trimming took off 7 bases at V and 0 bases at J, with 21 bases between the two ends. The germline V gene encodes CDR1 SEHNR and CDR2 FQNEAQ (reference sequence). CDR3 sequence (DNA): TGTGCCAGCATCACACGGCCAGGGGTCGGTGACCAAGAGACCCAGTACTTC. Protein sequence: CASITRPGVGDQETQYF.

The chain uses TRBV10-1 and TRBJ2-3; TRBD2 matches at 10 bases. With 6 bases clipped from V and 0 bases from J, the junction kept 3 bases outside the gene matches. The germline gives CDR1 WNHNN, CDR2 SYGVQD (reference sequence). CDR3 length equals 15 residues. CDR3 sequence reads: CASSQLAGSTDTQYF. The CDR3 nucleotides read TGCGCCAGCAGCCAACTAGCGGGGAGCACAGATACGCAGTATTTT.

The chain joins TRBV19 to TRBJ1-4, with a weak D call TRBD1 (5 bases). From germline, CDR1 is LNHDA and CDR2 SQIVND (reference sequence). There are 15 residues in the CDR3. V shed 3 bases and J shed 6 bases, with 14 bases lying between them. In DNA, the CDR3 is TGTGCCAGTAGTATTACAAGGGGCCTCTATGAAAAACTGTTTTTT. Residues: CASSITRGLYEKLFF.

The chain joins TRBV6-5 to TRBJ2-7; a possible D gene is TRBD2 (5 bases). With 4 bases removed from V and 0 bases from J, the gap between germline ends came to 7 bases. Per the germline V gene, CDR1 is MNHEY and CDR2 is SVGAGI. This CDR3 contains 13 residues. The CDR3 coding sequence is TGTGCCAGCAGTTTCCGGGACTCCTACGAGCAGTACGTC. Translation: CASSFRDSYEQYV.

This chain uses TRBV13 with TRBJ2-5, with D tentatively TRBD2 (5 bases). V gave up 1 base and J gave up 4 bases, with 7 bases separating them. Germline CDR1 is PRHDT and CDR2 is FYEKMQ (reference sequence). This CDR3 has 13 amino acids. CDR3 sequence: CASSLVRGETQYF. Written as DNA, the CDR3 is TGTGCCAGCAGCTTAGTTCGGGGAGAGACCCAGTACTTC.

This chain uses TRBV5-1 with TRBJ1-2; 8 bases line up with TRBD1. Germline-derived CDR1 and CDR2 are SGHRS and YFSETQ. This CDR3 has 14 residues. Trimming took 0 bases from V and 8 from J; bases not matched to a gene: 6. The CDR3, as DNA: TGCGCCAGCAGCTTGGAGGCAGGGGGCGCGGGCTACACCTTC. Translated, it gives CASSLEAGGAGYTF.